A single sample is the source of the 3 T cell receptor beta chains below, sequenced in a study of blood T cell repertoires in COVID-19. Clones were read by immunoSEQ multiplex PCR, and TCRdb kept only the in-frame ones, dropping some. Among about 390,000 clones listed, around nine tenths were seen once. Sequenced sample: PBMCs or T cells enriched from blood (not recorded which). Every receptor here comes from a woman between 50 and 59 years old who had recovered from COVID-19.

The V gene is TRBV2, the J gene TRBJ1-5; D perhaps matches TRBD1 (6 bases). Germline V gene sequence: CDR1 SNHLY, CDR2 FYNNEI. The CDR3 totals 13 residues. With 7 bases removed from V and 0 bases from J, the gap between germline ends came to 7 bases. The chain's CDR3 is CASNRDSNQPQHF. CDR3 nucleotides: TGTGCCAGCAACAGGGATAGCAATCAGCCCCAGCATTTT.

This chain connects TRBV29-1 to TRBJ1-2; 8 bases line up with TRBD1. Trimming cost V 3 bases and J 8 bases; bases outside gene matches: 17. The CDR3 runs 16 residues. The germline gives CDR1 SQVTM, CDR2 ANQGSEA. CDR3 sequence: CSVDEPQGQVGLGYTF. CDR3 DNA: TGCAGCGTTGATGAACCACAGGGACAGGTGGGCCTGGGCTACACCTTC.

The genes are TRBV19 and TRBJ2-1, with a possible D match to TRBD2 (6 bases). V shed 4 bases and J shed 7 bases, with 14 bases lying between them. This CDR3 has 14 residues. The V gene's germline CDR1 is LNHDA and CDR2 SQIVND (reference sequence). The chain's CDR3 is CASSTSGRGNEQFF. The CDR3 nucleotides read TGTGCCAGTAGTACGTCAGGACGGGGGAATGAGCAGTTCTTC.